Listed below are T cell receptor beta chains from one sample, sequenced in a study of blood T cells in healthy people across ages. TCRdb passed the 5' RACE reads through MiXCR, listing each CDR3 protein once. The data show about a million distinct CDR3 sequences, roughly two fifths seen once. The material sequenced was blood. Receptors originate from a young man in good health. CDR3s leave out the opening cysteine and the closing phenylalanine or tryptophan. The D gene is left open where the match is weak.

d_gene | v_gene | CDR3aa
- | TRBV5-1 | ASSRAANEQF
TRBD1 | TRBV12-3/TRBV12-4 | ASSRQGGNEKLF
TRBD1 | TRBV29-1 | SATGVRLYGYT
- | TRBV29-1 | SVEDSRGGYEQY
TRBD1 | TRBV7-9 | ASSPGQGELVPGETQY
- | TRBV6-2/TRBV6-3 | ASHYNAWGQGRYGYT
- | TRBV5-1 | ASSSLDGAGNEQY
- | TRBV27 | ASSWPGSYNEQF
TRBD2 | TRBV9 | ASSPRLAGDNEQF
TRBD2 | TRBV12-3/TRBV12-4 | ASRSGDSYNEQY
TRBD1 | TRBV25-1 | ASSVPGQGNEKLF
- | TRBV20-1 | SAREEGQPVSTYGYT
- | TRBV4-3 | ASSQDRGAAQQF
TRBD1 | TRBV5-1 | ASSLADRGDGYT
- | TRBV12-3/TRBV12-4 | ASRPDLEGKLF
TRBD1 | TRBV20-1 | SARPRDRGYNSPLH
TRBD2 | TRBV7-8 | ASSSQPTSVRWEQY
- | TRBV4-1 | ASSQDSAGRAGQPQH
- | TRBV29-1 | SVRGNTEAF
- | TRBV3-1 | ASSPRPEGADGYT
- | TRBV27 | ASSPEAFDEKLF
TRBD1 | TRBV6-4 | ASSPQGEQPQH
TRBD1 | TRBV5-1 | ASSLGGGAANSPLH
- | TRBV6-5 | ASSPGGGFWGYT
- | TRBV6-1 | ASSEIRETQY
- | TRBV5-6 | ASSLLVGGVTDTQY
- | TRBV6-6 | ASSYTRPDTQY
- | TRBV5-6 | ASSFTSSSYGYT
TRBD2 | TRBV29-1 | SVDGFSGGADPYNEQF
- | TRBV6-5 | ASSDGPGETQY
- | TRBV7-9 | ASSPLKVLLSRTDTQY
- | TRBV7-9 | ASSSATFNTDTQY